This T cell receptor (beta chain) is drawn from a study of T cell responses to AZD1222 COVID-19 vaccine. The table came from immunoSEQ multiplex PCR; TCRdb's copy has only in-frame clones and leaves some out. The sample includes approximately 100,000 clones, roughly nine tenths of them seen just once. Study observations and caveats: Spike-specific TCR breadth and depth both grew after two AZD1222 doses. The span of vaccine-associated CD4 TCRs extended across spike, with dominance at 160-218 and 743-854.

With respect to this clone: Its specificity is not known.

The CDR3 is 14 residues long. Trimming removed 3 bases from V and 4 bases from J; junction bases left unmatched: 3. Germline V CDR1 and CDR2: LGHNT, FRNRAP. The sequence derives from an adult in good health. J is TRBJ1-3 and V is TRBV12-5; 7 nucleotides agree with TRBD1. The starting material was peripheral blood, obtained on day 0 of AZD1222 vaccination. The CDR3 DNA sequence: TGTGCTAGTGGTTTATCAGGGGGAGGAAACACCATATATTTT. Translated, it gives CASGLSGGGNTIYF.